This TCR beta chain was retrieved from a study of regulatory T cells in long-lasting Graves disease. Overall study: More than 5 years of antithyroid drugs with positive TSH receptor antibodies defined persistent Graves' disease.

Time point denoted: persistent/refractory GD, antithyroid drugs over 5 years with positive TRAb. Extracted RNA from PBMCs served as the source of the TCR library. Patient provenance is recorded as an endocrinology department in Xi'an, China. On this clonotype itself: Antigen specificity is unknown.

Regarding the study as a whole: In persistent patients, shared public clonotypes (approximately 3,000) outnumbered those in new patients (around 1,000).

Arm-PCR of CDR3 regions and iRepertoire HTBI primers were the basis on which TCR beta libraries were built. TCRdb fed the multiplex PCR reads into MiXCR, producing one record per CDR3 protein. The sample shows some 450,000 distinct CDR3 sequences, 23% of them seen only once. The sample consisted of peripheral blood mononuclear cells (PBMCs), taken when the disease was refractory, from a patient treated with antithyroid drugs. The TCR originated in a female donor with Graves disease.

DNA of the CDR3: TGCGCCAGCAGCTCGGGACTAGCAATTTCTGGGGCCAACGTCCTGACTTTC. Translating gives CASSSGLAISGANVLTF. The V and J genes are TRBV5-1 and TRBJ2-6; 9 nucleotides match TRBD2. The CDR3 length is 17 residues. After removal of 3 bases from V and 1 base from J, the junction contained 5 bases not matched to a gene. Germline V gives CDR1 SGHRS, CDR2 YFSETQ. Using reference TRBV5-1 and TRBJ2-6 for the parts outside the CDR3, the full variable domain is KAGVTQTPRYLIKTRGQQVTLSCSPISGHRSVSWYQQTPGQGLQFLFEYFSETQRNKGNFPGRFSGRQFSNSRSEMNVSTLELGDSALYLCASSSGLAISGANVLTFGAGSRLTVL.